The clone carrying this TCR beta chain came up a few times. Its antigen is as yet unknown. These data originate in a study of CD8 T cells in ankylosing spondylitis. Whole-study findings and limits: A TCR beta motif made of fewer than 10 highly homologous variants seemed typical of ankylosing spondylitis blood. The disease-linked clones had a CD8+ phenotype and low blood frequencies. Before this, some motif variants had been reported in reactive arthritis synovial fluid and blood.

The CDR3 runs to 14 residues. Germline assignment: CDR1 DFQATT and CDR2 SNEGSKA (reference sequence). Trimming cost V 4 bases and J 3 bases, with 14 bases left between them. Libraries of TCR beta came from quantitative 5'-RACE with molecular barcodes. TCRdb reanalysed the 5' RACE reads using MiXCR and keeps one entry per CDR3 protein. The data contain 750,000 to 850,000 distinct CDR3 sequences, 12% of them seen just once; the ten biggest clones take up around 0.51%. The TCR originated in a male donor with ankylosing spondylitis. V is TRBV20-1 and J is TRBJ2-3, with a tentative D call TRBD2 (6 bases). The sample consisted of blood, either unsorted or a sorted T cell fraction (not recorded which). CDR3 bases: TGCAGTGCTACCCCGGGGGAGAGAACAGATACGCAGTATTTT. Its protein product is CSATPGERTDTQYF.